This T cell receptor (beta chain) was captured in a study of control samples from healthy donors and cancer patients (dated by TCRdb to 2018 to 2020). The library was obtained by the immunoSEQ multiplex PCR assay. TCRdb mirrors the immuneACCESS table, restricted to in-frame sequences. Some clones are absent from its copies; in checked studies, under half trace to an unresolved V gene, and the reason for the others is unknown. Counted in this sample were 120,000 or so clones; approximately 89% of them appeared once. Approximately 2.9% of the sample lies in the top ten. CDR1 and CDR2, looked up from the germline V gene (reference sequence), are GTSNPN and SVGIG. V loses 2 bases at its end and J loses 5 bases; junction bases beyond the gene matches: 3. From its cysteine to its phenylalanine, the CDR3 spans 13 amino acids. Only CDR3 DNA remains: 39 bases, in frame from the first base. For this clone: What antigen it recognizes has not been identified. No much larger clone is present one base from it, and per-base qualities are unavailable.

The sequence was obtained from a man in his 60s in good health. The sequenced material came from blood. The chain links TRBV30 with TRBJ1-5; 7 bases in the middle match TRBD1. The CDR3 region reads CAWSTGDHQPQHF. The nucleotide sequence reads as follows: TGTGCCTGGAGTACAGGGGACCATCAGCCCCAGCATTTT.